A selection of T cell receptor beta chains follows, all from one sample in a study of PD-1 blockade in classical Hodgkin lymphoma. Profiling relied on immunoSEQ multiplex PCR, and the TCRdb table lists in-frame clones only, not all of them. Here the sample spans over 20,000 clones, approximately 68% being singletons. The sample in question was peripheral blood mononuclear cells (PBMCs), obtained before the fourth cycle of nivolumab. The receptors here all came from a human donor with classical Hodgkin lymphoma. Both conserved end residues are part of each CDR3. Each record gives: V gene, D gene, clone size, J gene, CDR3 protein, CDR3 DNA. A D gene is named only where the DNA matches it firmly. For some rows the clone size is stated as once, few or many, or as a class when expanded; others skip it.

>TRBV30|TRBD1|NA|TRBJ2-7
CAWSHLDRDLIYEQYF
TGTGCCTGGAGTCACCTAGACAGGGATCTCATCTACGAGCAGTACTTC
>TRBV27|TRBD1|NA|TRBJ1-2
CASSRTGTSGWYGYTF
TGTGCCAGCAGCCGGACAGGTACCTCGGGATGGTATGGCTACACCTTC
>TRBV7-2|NA|NA|TRBJ2-2
CASSHGRWNTGELFF
TGTGCCAGCAGTCACGGACGGTGGAACACCGGGGAGCTGTTTTTT
>TRBV7-9|NA|NA|TRBJ2-2
CASSLGGANTGELFF
TGTGCCAGCAGCTTAGGTGGGGCGAACACCGGGGAGCTGTTTTTT
>TRBV28|TRBD1|NA|TRBJ1-2
CASSPAGQGAYGYTF
TGTGCCAGCAGCCCTGCGGGACAGGGGGCCTATGGCTACACCTTC
>TRBV9|TRBD1|NA|TRBJ2-1
CASSSQGMDRDHNEQFF
TGTGCCAGCAGCTCACAGGGGATGGACAGGGACCACAATGAGCAGTTCTTC
>TRBV6-5|NA|NA|TRBJ1-2
CASSYSLDSDYGYTF
TGTGCCAGCAGTTACTCCCTGGACAGCGATTATGGCTACACCTTC
>TRBV28|TRBD1|NA|TRBJ1-2
CASSWQGARGYTF
TGTGCCAGCAGTTGGCAGGGGGCGCGGGGCTACACCTTC
>TRBV4-3|TRBD2|many|TRBJ2-5
CASSQDRGVGGETQYF
TGCGCCAGCAGCCAAGATCGGGGGGTCGGGGGAGAGACCCAGTACTTC
>TRBV18|TRBD2|NA|TRBJ2-3
CASSERGVTDTQYF
TGTGCCAGCTCAGAACGGGGGGTAACAGATACGCAGTATTTT
>TRBV28|NA|NA|TRBJ2-5
CASSSRTVQETQYF
TGTGCCAGCAGTTCCAGGACTGTCCAAGAGACCCAGTACTTC
>TRBV2|TRBD1|NA|TRBJ2-7
CASGTGGVIRFSEQYF
TGTGCCAGCGGAACAGGGGGCGTAATTCGGTTTTCCGAGCAGTACTTC
>TRBV28|TRBD2|NA|TRBJ2-4
CASSLDPRLARNIQYF
TGTGCCAGCAGTTTAGATCCGCGACTAGCGAGAAACATTCAGTACTTC
>TRBV7-8|NA|NA|TRBJ2-7
CASSLGISSSYEQYF
TGTGCCAGCAGCTTAGGTATCTCCAGCTCCTACGAGCAGTACTTC
>TRBV4-2|NA|few|TRBJ2-2
CASSHGANTGELFF
TGTGCCAGCAGCCACGGGGCGAACACCGGGGAGCTGTTTTTT
>TRBV7-9|TRBD1|few|TRBJ1-5
CASSWETGTGSRERQPQHF
TGTGCCAGCAGCTGGGAGACCGGGACAGGGTCGAGAGAAAGACAGCCCCAGCATTTT
>TRBV5-1|NA|NA|TRBJ2-1
CASSPVVGGPEQFF
TGCGCCAGCAGCCCGGTTGTGGGGGGCCCTGAGCAGTTCTTC
>TRBV11-2|NA|NA|TRBJ1-5
CASSWTQNQPQHF
TGTGCCAGCAGCTGGACACAAAATCAGCCCCAGCATTTT
>TRBV21-1|NA|once|TRBJ1-5
CASSNKILTGWGCYSNQPQHF
TGTGCCAGCAGCAATAAGATTCTGACAGGATGGGGATGTTATAGCAATCAGCCCCAGCATTTT
>TRBV6-6|NA|NA|TRBJ2-1
CASSAPQGDLFF
TGTGCCAGCAGTGCGCCACAGGGAGACCTGTTCTTC
>TRBV11-2|NA|NA|TRBJ2-2
CASSYTSNTGELFF
TGTGCCAGCAGTTATACGTCGAACACCGGGGAGCTGTTTTTT
>TRBV5-4|TRBD1|NA|TRBJ1-2
CASSRDRGTYGYTF
TGCGCCAGCAGTCGGGACAGGGGGACCTATGGCTACACCTTC
>TRBV9|TRBD1|NA|TRBJ1-4
CASSGQGATLEEKLFF
TGTGCCAGCAGCGGACAGGGGGCGACCCTGGAAGAAAAACTGTTTTTT
>TRBV7-2|TRBD1|NA|TRBJ1-2
CASSFRDRPSSGYTF
TGTGCCAGCAGCTTCCGGGACAGACCATCTAGCGGCTACACCTTC
>TRBV9|TRBD2|medium-sized|TRBJ2-7
CASSPHGGSAYEQYF
TGTGCCAGCTCACCCCACGGGGGGAGCGCCTACGAGCAGTACTTC
>TRBV4-1|TRBD1|NA|TRBJ2-7
CASSQARDSHYEQYF
TGCGCCAGCAGCCAAGCCCGGGACAGCCACTACGAGCAGTACTTC
>TRBV28|NA|NA|TRBJ1-3
CASSRDRSSGNTIYF
TGTGCCAGCAGTAGAGACAGGTCCTCTGGAAACACCATATATTTT
>TRBV6-5|TRBD2|NA|TRBJ2-1
CASSYRRGGNEQFF
TGTGCCAGCAGTTACCGGCGGGGGGGTAATGAGCAGTTCTTC
>TRBV5-1|TRBD1|NA|TRBJ2-3
CASSLGTGGTDTQYF
TGCGCCAGCAGCCTCGGGACAGGGGGCACAGATACGCAGTATTTT
>TRBV10-3|NA|NA|TRBJ2-1
CAISGLAGEQFF
TGTGCCATCAGTGGGCTAGCCGGAGAGCAGTTCTTC
>TRBV7-2|TRBD1|NA|TRBJ1-1
CASSTTLGQGALTEAFF
TGTGCCAGCAGCACTACGCTTGGTCAGGGGGCGCTCACTGAAGCTTTCTTT
>TRBV27|TRBD2|NA|TRBJ2-5
CASSSLGLAGRQETQYF
TGTGCCAGCAGTTCCCTAGGACTAGCGGGAAGGCAAGAGACCCAGTACTTC
>TRBV11-2|NA|NA|TRBJ2-3
CASSFHPGSFTDTQYF
TGTGCCAGCAGCTTCCACCCAGGGAGTTTCACAGATACGCAGTATTTT
>TRBV4-3|TRBD2|NA|TRBJ2-5
CASSLRLAETYQETQYF
TGCGCCAGCAGCTTACGACTAGCGGAGACGTACCAAGAGACCCAGTACTTC
>TRBV30|NA|NA|TRBJ2-5
CAWSRGAPETQYF
TGTGCCTGGAGTCGGGGGGCCCCGGAGACCCAGTACTTC
>TRBV2|NA|once|TRBJ2-7
CASSDGGVPYEQYF
TGTGCCAGCAGTGATGGTGGGGTCCCCTACGAGCAGTACTTC
>TRBV6-1|NA|NA|TRBJ1-2
CASKVQDSYNYGYTF
TGTGCCAGCAAGGTGCAGGACAGCTACAACTATGGCTACACCTTC
>TRBV6-6|TRBD1|NA|TRBJ1-1
CASNYQGATEAFF
TGTGCCAGCAACTACCAGGGGGCCACTGAAGCTTTCTTT
>TRBV5-8|TRBD2|few|TRBJ2-5
CASTRSSGAYQETQYF
TGTGCCAGCACCCGATCGAGCGGGGCCTACCAAGAGACCCAGTACTTC
>TRBV18|NA|NA|TRBJ2-7
CASSPEQGYEQYF
TGTGCCAGCTCGCCGGAGCAGGGCTACGAGCAGTACTTC
>TRBV7-2|NA|hyperexpanded|TRBJ2-3
CASSLGGATDTQYF
TGTGCCAGCAGCTTAGGGGGGGCCACAGATACGCAGTATTTT
>TRBV6-1|NA|NA|TRBJ1-1
CASSEGWGYTEAFF
TGTGCCAGCAGTGAAGGGTGGGGCTACACTGAAGCTTTCTTT
>TRBV11-1|NA|NA|TRBJ1-1
CASSSRTVNTEAFF
TGTGCCAGCAGCTCTAGGACGGTGAACACTGAAGCTTTCTTT
>TRBV10-3|NA|NA|TRBJ2-2
CAITGRRDTGELFF
TGTGCCATCACGGGGCGGAGAGACACCGGGGAGCTGTTTTTT
>TRBV6-1|NA|NA|TRBJ2-3
CASSEQRGDTQYF
TGTGCCAGCAGTGAACAGAGGGGAGATACGCAGTATTTT
>TRBV5-1|NA|NA|TRBJ2-5
CASSSGVGRQETQYF
TGCGCCAGCAGCTCGGGGGTGGGGCGTCAAGAGACCCAGTACTTC
>TRBV11-3|TRBD1|few|TRBJ1-1
CASSLTGGHTEAFF
TGTGCCAGCAGCCTGACAGGGGGGCACACTGAAGCTTTCTTT
>TRBV28|TRBD1|NA|TRBJ2-5
CASRTPGGQETQYF
TGTGCCAGCAGAACCCCAGGGGGACAAGAGACCCAGTACTTC
>TRBV6-4|TRBD1|few|TRBJ1-2
CASSRTGTSGWYGYTF
TGTGCCAGCAGCCGGACAGGTACCTCGGGATGGTATGGCTACACCTTC
>TRBV28|NA|once|TRBJ1-6
CASSRPQGTNSPLHF
TGTGCCAGCAGCCGCCCCCAGGGGACTAATTCACCCCTCCACTTT
>TRBV9|TRBD2|once|TRBJ2-1
CASSARGLAGNEQFF
TGTGCCAGCAGCGCCCGGGGACTAGCGGGGAATGAGCAGTTCTTC
>TRBV5-6|NA|NA|TRBJ1-1
CASSLWFGEAFF
TGTGCCAGCAGCTTGTGGTTCGGTGAAGCTTTCTTT
>TRBV5-1|NA|once|TRBJ1-3
CASSLGRQPSSGNTIYF
TGCGCCAGCAGCTTGGGGAGACAGCCGAGCTCTGGAAACACCATATATTTT